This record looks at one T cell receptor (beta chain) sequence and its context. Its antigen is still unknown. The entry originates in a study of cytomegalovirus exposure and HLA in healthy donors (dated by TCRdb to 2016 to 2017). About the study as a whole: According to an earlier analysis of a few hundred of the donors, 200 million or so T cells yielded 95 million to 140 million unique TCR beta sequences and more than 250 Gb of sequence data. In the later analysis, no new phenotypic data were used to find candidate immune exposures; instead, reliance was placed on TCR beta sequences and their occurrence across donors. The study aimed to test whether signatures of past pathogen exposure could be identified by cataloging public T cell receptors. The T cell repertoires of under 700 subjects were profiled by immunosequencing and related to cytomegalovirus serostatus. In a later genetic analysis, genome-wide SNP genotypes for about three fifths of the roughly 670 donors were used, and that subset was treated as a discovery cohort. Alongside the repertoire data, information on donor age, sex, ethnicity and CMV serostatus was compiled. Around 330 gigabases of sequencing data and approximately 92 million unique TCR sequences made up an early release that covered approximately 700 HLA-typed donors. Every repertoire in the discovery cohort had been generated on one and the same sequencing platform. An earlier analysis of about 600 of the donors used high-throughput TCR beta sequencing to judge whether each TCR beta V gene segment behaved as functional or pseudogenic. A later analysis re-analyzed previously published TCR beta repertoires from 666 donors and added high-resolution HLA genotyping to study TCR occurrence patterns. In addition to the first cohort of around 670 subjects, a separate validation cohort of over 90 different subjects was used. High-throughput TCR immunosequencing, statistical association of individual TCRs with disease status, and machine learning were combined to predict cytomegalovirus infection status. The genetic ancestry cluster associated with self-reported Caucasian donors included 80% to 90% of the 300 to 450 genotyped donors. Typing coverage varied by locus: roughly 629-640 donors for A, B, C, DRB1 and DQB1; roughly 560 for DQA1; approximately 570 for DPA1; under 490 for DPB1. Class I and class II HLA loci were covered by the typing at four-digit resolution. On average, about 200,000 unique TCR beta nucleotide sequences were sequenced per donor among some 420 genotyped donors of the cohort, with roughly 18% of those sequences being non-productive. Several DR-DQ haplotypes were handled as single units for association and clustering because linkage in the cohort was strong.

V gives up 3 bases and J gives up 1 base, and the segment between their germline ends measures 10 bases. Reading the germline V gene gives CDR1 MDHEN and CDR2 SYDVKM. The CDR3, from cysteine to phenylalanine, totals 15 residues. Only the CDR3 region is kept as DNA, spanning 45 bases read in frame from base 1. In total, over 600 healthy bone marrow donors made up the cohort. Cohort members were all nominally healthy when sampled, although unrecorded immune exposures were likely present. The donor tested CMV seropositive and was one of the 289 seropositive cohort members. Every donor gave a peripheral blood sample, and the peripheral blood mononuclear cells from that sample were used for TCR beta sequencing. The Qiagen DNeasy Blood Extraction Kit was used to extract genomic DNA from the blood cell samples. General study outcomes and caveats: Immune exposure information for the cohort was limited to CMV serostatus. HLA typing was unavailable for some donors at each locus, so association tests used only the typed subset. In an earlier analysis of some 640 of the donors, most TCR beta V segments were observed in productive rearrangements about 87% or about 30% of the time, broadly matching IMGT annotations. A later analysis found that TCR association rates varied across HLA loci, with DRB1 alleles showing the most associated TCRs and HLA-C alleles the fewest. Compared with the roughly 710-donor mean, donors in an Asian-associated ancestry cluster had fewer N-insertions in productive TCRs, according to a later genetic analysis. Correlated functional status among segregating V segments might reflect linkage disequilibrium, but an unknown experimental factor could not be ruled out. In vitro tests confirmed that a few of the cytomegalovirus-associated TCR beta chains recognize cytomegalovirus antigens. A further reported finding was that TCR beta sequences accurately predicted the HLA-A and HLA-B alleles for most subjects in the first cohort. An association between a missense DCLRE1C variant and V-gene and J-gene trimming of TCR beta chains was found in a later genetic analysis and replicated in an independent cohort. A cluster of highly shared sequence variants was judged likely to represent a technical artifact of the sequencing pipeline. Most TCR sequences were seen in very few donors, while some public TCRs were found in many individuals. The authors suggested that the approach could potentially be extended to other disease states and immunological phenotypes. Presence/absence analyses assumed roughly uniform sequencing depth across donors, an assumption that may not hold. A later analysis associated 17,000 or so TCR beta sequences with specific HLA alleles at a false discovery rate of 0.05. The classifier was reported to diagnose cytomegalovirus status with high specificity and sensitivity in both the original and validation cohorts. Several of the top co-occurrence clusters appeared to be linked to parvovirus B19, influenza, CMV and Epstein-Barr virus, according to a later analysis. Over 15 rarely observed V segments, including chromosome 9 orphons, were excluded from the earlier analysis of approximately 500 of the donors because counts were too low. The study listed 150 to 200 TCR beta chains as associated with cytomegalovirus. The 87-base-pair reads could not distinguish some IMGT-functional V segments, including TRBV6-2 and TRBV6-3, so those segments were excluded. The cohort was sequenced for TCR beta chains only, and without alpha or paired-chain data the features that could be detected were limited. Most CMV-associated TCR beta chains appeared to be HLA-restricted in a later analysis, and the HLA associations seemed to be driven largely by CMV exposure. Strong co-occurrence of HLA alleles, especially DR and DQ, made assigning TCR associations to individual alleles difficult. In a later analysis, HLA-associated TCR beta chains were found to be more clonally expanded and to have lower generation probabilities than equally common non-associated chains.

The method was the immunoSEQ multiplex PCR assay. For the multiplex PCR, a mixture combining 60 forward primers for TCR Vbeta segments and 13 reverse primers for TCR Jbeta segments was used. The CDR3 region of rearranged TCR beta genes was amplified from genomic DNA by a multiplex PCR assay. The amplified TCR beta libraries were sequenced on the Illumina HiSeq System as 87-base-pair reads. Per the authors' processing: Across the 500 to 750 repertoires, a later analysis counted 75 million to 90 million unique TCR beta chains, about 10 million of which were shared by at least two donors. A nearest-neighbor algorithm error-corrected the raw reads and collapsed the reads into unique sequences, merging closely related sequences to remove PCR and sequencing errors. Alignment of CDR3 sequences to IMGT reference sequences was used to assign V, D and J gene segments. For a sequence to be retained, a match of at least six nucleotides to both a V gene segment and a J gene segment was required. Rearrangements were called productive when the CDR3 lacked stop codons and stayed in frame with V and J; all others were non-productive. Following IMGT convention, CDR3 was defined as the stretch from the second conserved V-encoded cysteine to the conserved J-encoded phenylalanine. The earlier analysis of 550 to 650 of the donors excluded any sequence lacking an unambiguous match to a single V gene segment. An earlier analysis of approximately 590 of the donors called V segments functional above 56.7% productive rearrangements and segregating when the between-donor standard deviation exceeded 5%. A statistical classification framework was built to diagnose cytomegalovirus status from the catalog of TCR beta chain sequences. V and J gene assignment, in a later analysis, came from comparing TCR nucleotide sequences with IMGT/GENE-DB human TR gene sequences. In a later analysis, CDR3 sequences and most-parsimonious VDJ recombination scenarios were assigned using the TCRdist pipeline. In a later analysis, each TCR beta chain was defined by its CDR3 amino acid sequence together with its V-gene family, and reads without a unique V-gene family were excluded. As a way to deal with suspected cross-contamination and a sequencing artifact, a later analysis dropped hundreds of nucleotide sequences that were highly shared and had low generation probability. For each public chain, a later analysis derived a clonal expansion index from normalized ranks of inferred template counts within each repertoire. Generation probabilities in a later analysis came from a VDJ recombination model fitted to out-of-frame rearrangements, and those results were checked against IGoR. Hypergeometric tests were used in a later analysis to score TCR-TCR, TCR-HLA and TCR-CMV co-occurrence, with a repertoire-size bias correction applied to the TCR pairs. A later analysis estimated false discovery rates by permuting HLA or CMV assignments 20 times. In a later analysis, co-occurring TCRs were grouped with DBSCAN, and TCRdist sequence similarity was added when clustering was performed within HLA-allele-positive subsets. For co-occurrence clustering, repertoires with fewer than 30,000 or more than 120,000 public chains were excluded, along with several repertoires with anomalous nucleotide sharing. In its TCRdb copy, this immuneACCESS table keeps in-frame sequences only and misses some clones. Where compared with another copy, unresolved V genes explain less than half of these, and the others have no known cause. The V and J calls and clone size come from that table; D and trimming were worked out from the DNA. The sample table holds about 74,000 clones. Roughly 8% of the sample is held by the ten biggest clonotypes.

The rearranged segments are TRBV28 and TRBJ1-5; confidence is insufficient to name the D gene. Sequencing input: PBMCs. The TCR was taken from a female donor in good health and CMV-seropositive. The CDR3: CASSLWGGSNQPQHF. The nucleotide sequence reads TGTGCCAGCAGTTTGTGGGGAGGCAGCAATCAGCCCCAGCATTTT.